Following are 7 T cell receptor beta chains from one sample sequenced in a study of control samples from healthy donors and cancer patients. Profiling relied on immunoSEQ multiplex PCR, and the TCRdb table lists in-frame clones only, not all of them. The repertoire holds about 19,000 clones, with around four fifths as singletons. Material: PBMCs. The source of these receptors is a woman in her 70s with lung cancer.

The V and J genes are TRBV28 and TRBJ1-3, with no clear D. CDR1 MDHEN and CDR2 SYDVKM come from the germline V gene. Trimming stripped 4 bases from V and 11 bases from J, with 12 bases between. The CDR3 has 12 residues. CDR3 sequence (DNA): TGTGCCAGCAGTTCGCGGAAGGCTCCCATATATTTT. Its protein product is CASSSRKAPIYF.

This chain links TRBV15 with TRBJ2-2, with D perhaps matching TRBD1 (5 bases). The germline V gene encodes CDR1 LNHNV and CDR2 YYDKDF (reference sequence). With 0 bases removed from V and 6 bases from J, the gap between germline ends came to 14 bases. This CDR3 spans 16 amino acids. CDR3 protein: CATSRDTRTYPGELFF. The CDR3 nucleotides are TGTGCCACCAGCAGAGATACTCGGACATACCCCGGGGAGCTGTTTTTT.

V usage is TRBV9 and J usage is TRBJ1-3; D might be TRBD1 (5 bases). The CDR3 spans 15 residues. Germline V CDR1 and CDR2: SGDLS, YYNGEE. With 3 bases removed from V and 0 bases from J, the gap between germline ends came to 10 bases. In nucleotides, the CDR3 is TGTGCCAGCAGCGCTGGGGCGTTCTCTGGAAACACCATATATTTT. It codes for CASSAGAFSGNTIYF. Supplemented by reference TRBV9 and TRBJ1-3, the full variable domain reads DSGVTQTPKHLITATGQRVTLRCSPRSGDLSVYWYQQSLDQGLQFLIQYYNGEERAKGNILERFSAQQFPDLHSELNLSSLELGDSALYFCASSAGAFSGNTIYFGEGSWLTVV.

This chain uses TRBV28 with TRBJ2-1, with a possible D match to TRBD1 (5 bases). The germline gives CDR1 MDHEN, CDR2 SYDVKM. Trimming took off 3 bases at V and 5 bases at J, with 14 bases between the two ends. This CDR3 is built from 15 residues. DNA for the CDR3: TGTGCCAGCAGTTTCGAAGGGGCGCATAACAATGAGCAGTTCTTC. Its protein product is CASSFEGAHNNEQFF.

This chain connects TRBV2 to TRBJ2-7; 7 nucleotides line up with TRBD1. CDR1 SNHLY and CDR2 FYNNEI come from the germline V gene. The CDR3 spans 14 residues. With V trimmed by 5 bases and J by 2 bases, 6 bases remained unmatched. Here the CDR3 reads CASSYTGTAYEQYF. CDR3 nucleotides: TGTGCCAGCAGTTATACCGGGACAGCCTACGAGCAGTACTTC.

This clone is a singleton in its sample. The V and J genes are TRBV7-2 and TRBJ2-7, with 7 bases identical to TRBD1. Losses at the gene ends were 0 bases for V and 2 bases for J; bases not matched to a gene: 10. Germline CDR1 SGHTA, CDR2 FQGNSA. This CDR3 is 17 amino acids long. CDR3 in amino acids: CASSLAVDRTGAYEQYF. The CDR3 nucleotides are TGTGCCAGCAGCTTAGCCGTAGACCGGACAGGAGCCTACGAGCAGTACTTC.

The chain uses TRBV30 and TRBJ2-7, with no clear D. Per the germline V gene, CDR1 is GTSNPN and CDR2 is SVGIG (reference sequence). The CDR3 covers 11 residues. Trimming took 2 bases from V and 3 from J, leaving 5 bases between them. The CDR3 protein is CAWSSLYEQYF. As DNA, the CDR3 is TGTGCCTGGAGTTCACTCTACGAGCAGTACTTC. Supplemented by reference TRBV30 and TRBJ2-7, the full variable domain reads SQTIHQWPATLVQPVGSPLSLECTVEGTSNPNLYWYRQAAGRGLQLLFYSVGIGQISSEVPQNLSASRPQDRQFILSSKKLLLSDSGFYLCAWSSLYEQYFGPGTRLTVT.